This TCR beta chain was sequenced for a study of cytomegalovirus exposure and HLA in healthy donors. With 8 bases removed from V and 1 base from J, the gap between germline ends came to 15 bases. Germline CDR1 reads SQVTM; CDR2 reads ANQGSEA. The CDR3 runs 14 residues. PCR used 60 Vbeta primers and 13 Jbeta primers. Generated by immunoSEQ multiplex PCR, the TCRdb table keeps only in-frame clones and is missing some. This sample has 150,000 to 250,000 clones, with about 82% found just once. The clonotype was recovered from a woman between 45 and 60 years old in good health and CMV-seronegative. Sequencing was carried out using PBMCs. This sequence joins TRBV29-1 and TRBJ2-1; D ambiguous. The CDR3 here is CSSKRRGSYNEQFF. The CDR3 DNA sequence: TGCAGCTCCAAGCGCCGTGGGTCCTACAATGAGCAGTTCTTC.